A single TCR beta chain is shown here with its context. Its antigen is not known. Produced via immunoSEQ multiplex PCR; TCRdb's table is partial and in-frame only. The table records about 150,000 clones, approximately 90% of them present only once. The entry originates in a study of T cell responses to AZD1222 COVID-19 vaccine. Across the whole study: Samples with a second dose at about 4 or about 12 weeks were pooled together.

Germline assignment: CDR1 MNHEY and CDR2 SMNVEV (reference sequence). This CDR3 spans 14 amino acids. V lost 6 bases and J 7 bases, leaving 15 bases between the germline ends. Study results and limitations: Only five or six individuals given AZD1222 were seropositive at baseline.

The rearrangement joins TRBV27 to TRBJ1-4; D is possibly TRBD1 (5 bases). This specimen was peripheral blood, taken on day 0 of AZD1222 vaccination. The TCR was taken from an adult in good health. The CDR3 DNA reads as TGTGCCAGCAGCCCGGTGGGGGTCAGTGAAAAACTGTTTTTT. This sequence encodes CASSPVGVSEKLFF.